This T cell receptor beta chain originates from a study of T cell responses to AZD1222 COVID-19 vaccine. Whole-study results and caveats: In all cases, repertoires were sampled only after the peak T cell response. Reports indicate that nearly half of spike-specific TCRs are directed at unmutated variant regions. The span of vaccine-associated CD4 TCRs extended across spike, with dominance at 160-218 and 743-854.

A word on this clone: Its antigen is currently unknown.

Germline V lookup: CDR1 SEHNR, CDR2 FQNEAQ (reference sequence). CDR3 length: 13 amino acids. V lost 8 bases, J lost 7 bases, and 14 bases lay in between. Libraries were prepared by immunoSEQ multiplex PCR; TCRdb keeps only in-frame clonotypes and omits some of them. The sample gives roughly 120,000 clones, about 95% of which show up once; approximately 2.8% is in the top ten. The origin of this receptor is an adult who received the AZD1222 COVID-19 vaccine. The sample was peripheral blood, taken 28 days after the second AZD1222 dose. The chain couples TRBV7-9 to TRBJ1-4; no reliable D call. The CDR3 loop is CASRGGSSEKLFF. In DNA, the CDR3 is TGTGCCAGCCGCGGAGGGTCGAGTGAAAAACTGTTTTTT.